This TCR beta chain was recorded in a study of cytomegalovirus exposure and HLA in healthy donors. CDR1 is MGHRA and CDR2 is YSYEKL in the germline V gene. The CDR3 has 19 residues. V shed 0 bases and J 0 bases; nucleotides not matched to a gene: 5. The primer mix had 60 Vbeta and 13 Jbeta primers. Produced via immunoSEQ multiplex PCR; TCRdb's table is partial and in-frame only. The top ten hold around 1.9% of the sample, which has about 67,000 clones, around 67% seen once. Concerning this clone: Its antigen remains unidentified.

Regarding the study as a whole: TCR beta V segments were, for the most part, productive about 87% or about 30% of the time in an earlier analysis. Accurate HLA-A and HLA-B prediction from TCR beta sequences was reported for most subjects. Published work reported that the classifier diagnosed cytomegalovirus status with high specificity and sensitivity. Differences between HLA loci emerged in a later analysis of TCR association rates, with DRB1 most and HLA-C fewest.

Sequenced input: PBMCs. The chain joins TRBV4-1 to TRBJ2-1; 13 bases are shared with TRBD2. This sequence originates from a woman in her twenties or thirties in good health and CMV-seronegative. The CDR3 spells CASSQDPRTSGGSYNEQFF. The CDR3 coding sequence is TGCGCCAGCAGCCAAGATCCCCGGACTAGCGGGGGCTCCTACAATGAGCAGTTCTTC.